The text below deals with one TCR beta chain. There is no known antigen for this receptor. No base quality information exists; no much larger clone differs at one position. The collaborating institutions used their own protocols to collect whole blood in K2EDTA tubes. Collaborator samples were shipped for TCRbeta analysis as frozen whole blood, isolated PBMCs, or DNA extracted from either sample type. The entry originates in a study of blood T cell repertoires in COVID-19 (TCRdb year 2020). For context, the study as a whole: Collaborator samples came from the United States, Italy and Spain and covered acute and convalescent phases of COVID-19. The prospective study material was composed of cDNA or gDNA derived from T cells, B-cell-depleted T cells, or PBMCs. The dataset comprised deeply sampled blood TCRbeta repertoires from subjects exposed to, actively infected with, or recovered from COVID-19. The repertoires were made available in a free public database intended to serve as a resource for research on the immune response to SARS-CoV-2. The samples were drawn from two sources: the first 160 participants of the ongoing ImmuneRACE study, and 1,000 to 1,500 subjects contributed by 6 global collaborators. The sample metadata nearly always contained a de-identified subject ID, COVID-19 status, age in years and sex. Where available, HLA class I and class II types were obtained from metadata supplied by the sample provider rather than from assay-based typing. Broader findings and caveats from the paper: How much clinical and demographic metadata was included differed by source and by participant, and the metadata was provided uncurated.

The immunoSEQ Assay, a bias-controlled multiplex PCR, was used to amplify TCRbeta CDR3 regions from genomic DNA. From the authors' description of their analysis: Within the assay, amplification of reference gene primers was used to estimate how many nucleated cells each sample contained. To quantify the absolute abundance of each unique TCRbeta CDR3 rearrangement, sequence reads were collapsed and filtered. For each sample, productive Simpson clonality was calculated as the square root of Simpson's diversity index across productive rearrangements. Held by TCRdb, this immuneACCESS table contains in-frame sequences only and omits some clones. Under half of the omission traces to an unresolved V gene where checked; the cause of the rest is unknown. From that table come the V and J calls and clone size; the DNA was used to work out D and trimming. The sample records a few hundred thousand clones, roughly nine tenths of which are singletons. The ten largest clones take up roughly 1.2% of the sample.

The sequencing input was peripheral blood. The TCR originated in a man in his forties with acute or convalescent COVID-19.

The CDR3 region has the sequence CASSDAQRNEKLFF. In nucleotide form, the sequence is TGTGCCAGTAGCGACGCACAGAGAAATGAAAAACTGTTTTTT. The sequence joins TRBV4-2 to TRBJ1-4; a confident D gene designation cannot be given. The germline V gene supplies CDR1 LGHNA and CDR2 YNFKEQ. V is reduced by 9 bases and J by 5 bases, leaving a spacing of 16 bases between them. The CDR3 runs 14 amino acids, cysteine and phenylalanine included. Only the CDR3 portion is preserved as DNA: 42 bases, with reading frame beginning at the first base.